This TCR beta chain was identified during a study of T-cell memory formation after mild COVID-19. General study findings and limits: Clones that contracted from day 15 to 85 had balanced CD4/CD8; later expanders were CD4+ biased. A subset of responding clones appeared in pre-infection memory, suggesting cross-reactive memory joined.

At least ten counts were recorded for this clonotype. What it binds is not known. TCRdb reprocessed the 5' RACE reads with MiXCR, giving one entry per CDR3 protein. The profile shows approximately 300,000 distinct CDR3 sequences, approximately 15% of them singletons. With 0 bases removed from V and 0 bases from J, the gap between germline ends came to 4 bases. The CDR3 loop spans 14 amino acids. Germline V gives CDR1 MNHEY, CDR2 SVGAGI. What was sequenced was PBMCs or a T cell subset sorted from them (not recorded which). The TCR was taken from a man between 18 and 35 years old who had mild COVID-19 (a few samples of this study predate the infection). Cell type and time point are not known. The chain recombines TRBV6-5 with TRBJ2-3; D call uncertain. Written as DNA, the CDR3 is TGTGCCAGCAGTTACTCGGCTAGCACAGATACGCAGTATTTT. Translating gives CASSYSASTDTQYF.